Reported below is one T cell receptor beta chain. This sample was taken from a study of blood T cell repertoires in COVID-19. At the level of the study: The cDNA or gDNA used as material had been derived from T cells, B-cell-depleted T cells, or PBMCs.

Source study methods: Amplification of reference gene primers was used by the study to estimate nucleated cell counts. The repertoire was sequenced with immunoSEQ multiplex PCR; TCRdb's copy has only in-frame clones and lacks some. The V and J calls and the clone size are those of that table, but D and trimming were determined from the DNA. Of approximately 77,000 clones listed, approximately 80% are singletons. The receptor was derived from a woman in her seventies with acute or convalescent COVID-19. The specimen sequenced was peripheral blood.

The CDR3 protein is CSVEDRALQFF. The CDR3 DNA sequence: TGCAGCGTTGAAGACCGAGCGCTCCAGTTCTTC. The chain joins TRBV29-1 to TRBJ2-1; D gene ambiguous. Germline CDR1 and CDR2: SQVTM and ANQGSEA. CDR3 length: 11 amino acids. V dropped 0 bases and J dropped 13 bases, with 10 bases sitting between them.